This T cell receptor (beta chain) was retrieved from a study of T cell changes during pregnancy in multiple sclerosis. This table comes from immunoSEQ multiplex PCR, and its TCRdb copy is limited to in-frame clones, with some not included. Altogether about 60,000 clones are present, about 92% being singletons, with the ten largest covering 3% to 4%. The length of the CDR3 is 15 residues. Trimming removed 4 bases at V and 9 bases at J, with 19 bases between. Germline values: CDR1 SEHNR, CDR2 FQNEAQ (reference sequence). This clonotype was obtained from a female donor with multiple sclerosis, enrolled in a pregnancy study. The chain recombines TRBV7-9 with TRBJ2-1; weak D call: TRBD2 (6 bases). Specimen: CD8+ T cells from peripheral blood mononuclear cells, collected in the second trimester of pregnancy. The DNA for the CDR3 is TGTGCCAGCAGCTCCGGACTAAGCGGAGGCGGTGAGCAGTTCTTC. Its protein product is CASSSGLSGGGEQFF. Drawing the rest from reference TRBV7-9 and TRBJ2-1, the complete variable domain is DTGVSQNPRHKITKRGQNVTFRCDPISEHNRLYWYRQTLGQGPEFLTYFQNEAQLEKSRLLSDRFSAERPKGSFSTLEIQRTEQGDSAMYLCASSSGLSGGGEQFFGPGTRLTVL.